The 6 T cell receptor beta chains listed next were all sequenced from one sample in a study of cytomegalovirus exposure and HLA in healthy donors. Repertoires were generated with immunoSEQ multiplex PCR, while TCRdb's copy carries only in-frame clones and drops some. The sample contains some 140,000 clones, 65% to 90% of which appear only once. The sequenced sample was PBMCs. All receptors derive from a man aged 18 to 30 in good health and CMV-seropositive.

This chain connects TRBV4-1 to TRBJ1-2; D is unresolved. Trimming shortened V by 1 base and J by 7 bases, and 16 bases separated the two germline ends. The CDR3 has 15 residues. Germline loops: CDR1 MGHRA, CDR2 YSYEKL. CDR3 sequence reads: CASSQGAPTQSGYTF. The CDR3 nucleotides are TGCGCCAGCAGCCAAGGGGCCCCGACACAGTCTGGCTACACCTTC.

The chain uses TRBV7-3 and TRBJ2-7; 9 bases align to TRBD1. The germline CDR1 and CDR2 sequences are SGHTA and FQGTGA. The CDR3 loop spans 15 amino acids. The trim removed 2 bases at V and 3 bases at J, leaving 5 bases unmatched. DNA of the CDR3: TGTGCCAGCAGCTTAGCCGGGACAGGGATCTACGAGCAGTACTTC. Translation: CASSLAGTGIYEQYF.

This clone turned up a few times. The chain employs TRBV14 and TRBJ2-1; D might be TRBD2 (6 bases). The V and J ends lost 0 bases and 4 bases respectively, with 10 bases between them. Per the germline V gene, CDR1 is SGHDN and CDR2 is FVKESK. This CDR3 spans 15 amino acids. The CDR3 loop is CASSQDALAYNEQFF. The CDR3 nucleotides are TGTGCCAGCAGCCAAGATGCCCTAGCGTACAATGAGCAGTTCTTC.

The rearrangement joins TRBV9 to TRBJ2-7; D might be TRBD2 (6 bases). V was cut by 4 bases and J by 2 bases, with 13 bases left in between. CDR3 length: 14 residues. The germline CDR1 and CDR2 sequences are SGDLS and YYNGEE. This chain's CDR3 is CASSTGDFTYEQYF. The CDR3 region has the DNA TGTGCCAGCAGCACGGGGGACTTCACCTACGAGCAGTACTTC.

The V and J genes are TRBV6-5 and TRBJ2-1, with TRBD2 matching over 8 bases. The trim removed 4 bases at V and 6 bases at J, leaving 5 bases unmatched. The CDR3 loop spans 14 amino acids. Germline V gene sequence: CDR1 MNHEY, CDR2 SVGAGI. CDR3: CASSWTSRPNEQFF. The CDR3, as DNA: TGTGCCAGCAGTTGGACTAGCCGGCCCAATGAGCAGTTCTTC.

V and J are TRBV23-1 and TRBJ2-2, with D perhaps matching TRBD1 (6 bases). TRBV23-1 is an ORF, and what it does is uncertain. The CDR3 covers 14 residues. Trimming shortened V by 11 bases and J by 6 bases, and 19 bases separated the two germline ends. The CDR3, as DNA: TGCGCCGACGGGTTTGGGGGCAAAGCCGGGGAGCTGTTTTTT. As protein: CADGFGGKAGELFF.